Below are 13 T cell receptor beta chains sequenced from a single sample in a study of blood T cell repertoires in COVID-19. Repertoires were generated with immunoSEQ multiplex PCR, while TCRdb's copy carries only in-frame clones and drops some. The profile shows more than 250,000 clones, over 75% of them singletons. Sequencing input: peripheral blood. Receptors originate from a man between 45 and 60 years old with active or convalescent COVID-19.

V is TRBV5-5 and J is TRBJ2-2; the match to TRBD2 covers 8 bases. CDR1 SGHKS and CDR2 YYEKEE come from the germline V gene (reference sequence). V dropped 1 base and J dropped 1; count of bases not matched to a gene: 3. The CDR3 totals 16 residues. The CDR3 loop reads CASSLRLAGNTGELFF. In DNA form, the CDR3 reads TGTGCCAGCAGCTTGAGGCTAGCGGGGAACACCGGGGAGCTGTTTTTT.

This chain uses TRBV19 with TRBJ2-2, with 9 bases that match TRBD1. V lost 5 bases to trimming and J lost 7 bases; unmatched junction nucleotides: 11. Germline V gene sequence: CDR1 LNHDA, CDR2 SQIVND (reference sequence). The CDR3 runs to 16 residues. In DNA, the CDR3 is TGTGCCAGTAGTCCTGCCACAGGGGGCAGATTCGGGGAGCTGTTTTTT. Its protein is CASSPATGGRFGELFF.

A few counts support this clone. This chain links TRBV7-3 with TRBJ2-1, with a possible D match to TRBD1 (6 bases). The germline CDR1 and CDR2 sequences are SGHTA and FQGTGA. CDR3 length equals 16 residues. Trimming left V 5 bases short and J 8 bases short, with 22 bases between. The CDR3 spells CASSRRKSTGLDEQFF. The CDR3 nucleotides read TGTGCCAGCAGCCGCCGGAAATCAACAGGGTTGGATGAGCAGTTCTTC.

This chain connects TRBV7-3 to TRBJ2-1; 9 nucleotides agree with TRBD2. Trimming took 5 bases from V and 9 from J; bases not matched to a gene: 11. Germline CDR1 SGHTA, CDR2 FQGTGA. The CDR3 spans 15 residues. CDR3 coding DNA: TGTGCCAGCAGCCCCCGGACTAGCGAGTTAGGTGAGCAGTTCTTC. It codes for CASSPRTSELGEQFF. Complete variable domain (other parts from reference TRBV7-3 and TRBJ2-1): GAGVSQTPSNKVTEKGKYVELRCDPISGHTALYWYRQSLGQGPEFLIYFQGTGAADDSGLPNDRFFAVRPEGSVSTLKIQRTERGDSAVYLCASSPRTSELGEQFFGPGTRLTVL.

The chain employs TRBV6-5 and TRBJ1-1, with a possible D match to TRBD1 (5 bases). V lost 0 bases and J lost 5, with 13 bases in between. This CDR3 is 15 amino acids long. The V gene's germline CDR1 is MNHEY and CDR2 SVGAGI. CDR3 nucleotides: TGTGCCAGCAGTTACTCGCCAGGGATGGGGACTGAAGCTTTCTTT. It specifies CASSYSPGMGTEAFF.

The V call is TRBV5-1, the J call TRBJ1-1; D remains unclear. This CDR3 comprises 14 residues. Germline values: CDR1 SGHRS, CDR2 YFSETQ. Trimming cost V 1 base and J 1 base, with 8 bases left between them. The CDR3 nucleotides read TGCGCCAGCAGCTTGAACACAGCGAACACTGAAGCTTTCTTT. As protein: CASSLNTANTEAFF.

The chain recombines TRBV2 with TRBJ2-2; D gene unclear. Germline CDR1 is SNHLY and CDR2 is FYNNEI. This CDR3 has 15 amino acids. V gave up 6 bases and J gave up 0 bases, with 11 bases separating them. The CDR3 region has the DNA TGTGCCAGCAGCGATATAGAAACGAACACCGGGGAGCTGTTTTTT. This gives the protein CASSDIETNTGELFF. The full variable domain, in which reference TRBV2 and TRBJ2-2 provide the parts outside the CDR3, is EPEVTQTPSHQVTQMGQEVILRCVPISNHLYFYWYRQILGQKVEFLVSFYNNEISEKSEIFDDQFSVERPDGSNFTLKIRSTKLEDSAMYFCASSDIETNTGELFFGEGSRLTVL.

V usage is TRBV19 and J usage is TRBJ2-1, with D maybe TRBD2 (5 bases). The CDR3 runs 15 residues. V was shortened by 5 bases and J by 0 bases, with 11 bases between the two germline ends. The germline V gene encodes CDR1 LNHDA and CDR2 SQIVND (reference sequence). The CDR3 sequence is CASSHEGSSYNEQFF. The CDR3 bases are TGTGCCAGTAGTCACGAGGGTTCCTCCTACAATGAGCAGTTCTTC.

In DNA, the CDR3 is TGTGCCTGGAGTGGGCGGCGAGATACGCAGTATTTT. The encoded protein is CAWSGRRDTQYF. This sequence joins TRBV30 and TRBJ2-3; D gene ambiguous. Germline V lookup: CDR1 GTSNPN, CDR2 SVGIG (reference sequence). V lost 1 base and J 5 bases, leaving 7 bases between the germline ends. The CDR3 has 12 amino acids.

A remark on this clone: The same CDR3 also results from other DNA sequences found in this sample. The gene calls are TRBV6-5 and TRBJ2-3; D ambiguous. The CDR3 is 14 residues long. Deletions cut 0 bases from V and 0 bases from J, with 4 bases between. Germline V gene data show CDR1 as MNHEY and CDR2 as SVGAGI. The DNA of the CDR3 is TGTGCCAGCAGTTACTCGGCTAGCACAGATACGCAGTATTTT. Translated: CASSYSASTDTQYF.

The chain employs TRBV5-1 and TRBJ1-1; TRBD1 might be the D (6 bases). CDR1 is SGHRS and CDR2 is YFSETQ in the germline V gene. V was clipped by 2 bases and J by 0 bases, with 8 bases between them. The CDR3 runs 14 residues. The CDR3 nucleotides are TGCGCCAGCAGCTTCGCAGGGGTGAACACTGAAGCTTTCTTT. Translating gives CASSFAGVNTEAFF.

This clone appeared a single time. This chain joins TRBV2 and TRBJ1-6; 8 nucleotides agree with TRBD1. The V gene end was trimmed by 3 bases and the J gene end by 9 bases; junction bases not matched to a gene: 10. Germline loops: CDR1 SNHLY, CDR2 FYNNEI. The CDR3 is 16 amino acids. CDR3 DNA: TGTGCCAGCAGTGACCCAGAGACAGGGGCAGGTTCACCCCTCCACTTT. It is translated as CASSDPETGAGSPLHF. The full variable domain, in which reference TRBV2 and TRBJ1-6 provide the parts outside the CDR3, is EPEVTQTPSHQVTQMGQEVILRCVPISNHLYFYWYRQILGQKVEFLVSFYNNEISEKSEIFDDQFSVERPDGSNFTLKIRSTKLEDSAMYFCASSDPETGAGSPLHFGNGTRLTVT.

This chain uses TRBV7-2 with TRBJ2-1, with 7 bases identical to TRBD2. CDR3 length: 14 amino acids. J gave up 4 bases and V 6 bases, and 6 bases lay outside the gene matches. Germline V gene sequence: CDR1 SGHTA, CDR2 FQGNSA. As DNA, the CDR3 is TGTGCCAGCAGGGGGTCTAGCGGATACAATGAGCAGTTCTTC. Amino acid sequence: CASRGSSGYNEQFF.